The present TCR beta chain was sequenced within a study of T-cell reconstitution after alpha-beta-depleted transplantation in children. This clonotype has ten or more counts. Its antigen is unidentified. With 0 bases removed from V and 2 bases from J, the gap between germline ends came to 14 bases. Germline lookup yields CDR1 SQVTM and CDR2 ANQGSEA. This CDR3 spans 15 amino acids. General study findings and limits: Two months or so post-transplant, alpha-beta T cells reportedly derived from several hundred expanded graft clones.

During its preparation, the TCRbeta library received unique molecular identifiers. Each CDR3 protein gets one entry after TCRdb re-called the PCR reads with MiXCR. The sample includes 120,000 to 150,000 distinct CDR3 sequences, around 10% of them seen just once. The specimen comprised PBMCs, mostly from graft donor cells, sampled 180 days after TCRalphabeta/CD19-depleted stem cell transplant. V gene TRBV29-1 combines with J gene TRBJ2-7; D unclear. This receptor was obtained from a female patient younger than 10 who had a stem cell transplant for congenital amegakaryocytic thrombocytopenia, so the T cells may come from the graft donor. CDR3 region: CSVEDPRGLTYEQYF. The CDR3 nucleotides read TGCAGCGTTGAAGATCCCCGCGGCCTAACCTACGAGCAGTACTTC.